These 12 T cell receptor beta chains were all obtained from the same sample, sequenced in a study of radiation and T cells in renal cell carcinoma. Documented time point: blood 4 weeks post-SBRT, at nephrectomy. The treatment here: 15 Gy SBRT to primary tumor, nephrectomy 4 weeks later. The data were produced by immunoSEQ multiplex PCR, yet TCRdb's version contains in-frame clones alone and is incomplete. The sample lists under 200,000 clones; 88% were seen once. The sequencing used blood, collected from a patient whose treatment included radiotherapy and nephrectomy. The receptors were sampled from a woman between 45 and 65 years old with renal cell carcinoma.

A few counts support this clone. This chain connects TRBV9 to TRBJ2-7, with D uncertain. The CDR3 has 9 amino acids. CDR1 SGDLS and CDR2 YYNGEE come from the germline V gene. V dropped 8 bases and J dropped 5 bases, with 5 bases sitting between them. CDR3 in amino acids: CASHHEQYF. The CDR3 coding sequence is TGTGCCAGTCACCACGAGCAGTACTTC.

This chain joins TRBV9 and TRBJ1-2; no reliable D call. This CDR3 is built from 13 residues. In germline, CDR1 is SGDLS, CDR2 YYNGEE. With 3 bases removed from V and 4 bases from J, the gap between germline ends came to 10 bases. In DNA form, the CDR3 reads TGTGCCAGCAGCGCCCAACGGACCTATGGCTACACCTTC. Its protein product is CASSAQRTYGYTF.

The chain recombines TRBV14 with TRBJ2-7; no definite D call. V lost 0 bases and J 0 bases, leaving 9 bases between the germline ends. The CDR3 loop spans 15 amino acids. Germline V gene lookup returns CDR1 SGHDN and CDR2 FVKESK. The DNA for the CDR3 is TGTGCCAGCAGCCAAGAAAGCCTGATCTCCTACGAGCAGTACTTC. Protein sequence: CASSQESLISYEQYF.

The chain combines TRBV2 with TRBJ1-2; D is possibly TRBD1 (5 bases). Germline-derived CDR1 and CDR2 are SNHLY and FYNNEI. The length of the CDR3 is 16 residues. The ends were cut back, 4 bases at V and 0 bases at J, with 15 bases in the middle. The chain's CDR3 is CASSGGWAEANYGYTF. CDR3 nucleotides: TGTGCCAGCAGTGGGGGGTGGGCAGAAGCTAACTATGGCTACACCTTC.

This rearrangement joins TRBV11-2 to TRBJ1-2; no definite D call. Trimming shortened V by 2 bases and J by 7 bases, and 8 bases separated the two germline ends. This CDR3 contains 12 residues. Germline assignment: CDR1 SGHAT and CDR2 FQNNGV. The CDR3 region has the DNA TGTGCCAGCAGCTTATCTGAGAGTGGCTACACCTTC. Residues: CASSLSESGYTF.

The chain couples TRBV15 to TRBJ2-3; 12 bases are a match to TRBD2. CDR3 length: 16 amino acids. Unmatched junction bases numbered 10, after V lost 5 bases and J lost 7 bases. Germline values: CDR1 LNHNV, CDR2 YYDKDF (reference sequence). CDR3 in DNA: TGTGCCACCAGCTTCGGATCTAGCGGGGGGGCTTATACGCAGTATTTT. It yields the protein CATSFGSSGGAYTQYF.

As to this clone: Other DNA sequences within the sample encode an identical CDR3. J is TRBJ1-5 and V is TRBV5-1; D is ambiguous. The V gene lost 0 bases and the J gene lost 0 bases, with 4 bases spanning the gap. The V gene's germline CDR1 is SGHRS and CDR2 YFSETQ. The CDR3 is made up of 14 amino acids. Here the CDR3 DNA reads TGCGCCAGCAGCTTGGCTGGTAGCAATCAGCCCCAGCATTTT. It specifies CASSLAGSNQPQHF. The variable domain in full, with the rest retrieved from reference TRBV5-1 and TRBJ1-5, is KAGVTQTPRYLIKTRGQQVTLSCSPISGHRSVSWYQQTPGQGLQFLFEYFSETQRNKGNFPGRFSGRQFSNSRSEMNVSTLELGDSALYLCASSLAGSNQPQHFGDGTRLSIL.

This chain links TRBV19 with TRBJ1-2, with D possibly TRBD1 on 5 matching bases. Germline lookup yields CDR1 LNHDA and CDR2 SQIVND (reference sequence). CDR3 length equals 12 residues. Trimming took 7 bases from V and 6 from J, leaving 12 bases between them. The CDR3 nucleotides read TGTGCCAGTACTCCCGGGGGGAATGGCTACACCTTC. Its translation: CASTPGGNGYTF.

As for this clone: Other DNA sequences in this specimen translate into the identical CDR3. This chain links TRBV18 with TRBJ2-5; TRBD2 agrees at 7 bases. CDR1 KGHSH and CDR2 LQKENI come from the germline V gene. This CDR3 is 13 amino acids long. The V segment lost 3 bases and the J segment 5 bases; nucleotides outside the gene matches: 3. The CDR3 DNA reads TGTGCCAGCTCACCTGGACTAGATGAGACCCAGTACTTC. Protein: CASSPGLDETQYF.

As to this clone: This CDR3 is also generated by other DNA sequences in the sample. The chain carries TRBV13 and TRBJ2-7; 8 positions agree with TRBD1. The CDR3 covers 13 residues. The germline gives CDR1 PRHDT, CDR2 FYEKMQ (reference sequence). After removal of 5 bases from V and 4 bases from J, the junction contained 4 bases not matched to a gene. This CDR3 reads CASSRDRGYEQYF. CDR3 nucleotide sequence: TGTGCCAGCAGCCGCGACAGGGGATACGAGCAGTACTTC.

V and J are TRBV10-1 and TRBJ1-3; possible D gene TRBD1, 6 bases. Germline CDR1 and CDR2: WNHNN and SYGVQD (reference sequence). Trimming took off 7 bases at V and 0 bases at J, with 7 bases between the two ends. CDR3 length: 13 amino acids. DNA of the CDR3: TGCGCCAGCAAGACAGGCTCTGGAAACACCATATATTTT. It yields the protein CASKTGSGNTIYF.

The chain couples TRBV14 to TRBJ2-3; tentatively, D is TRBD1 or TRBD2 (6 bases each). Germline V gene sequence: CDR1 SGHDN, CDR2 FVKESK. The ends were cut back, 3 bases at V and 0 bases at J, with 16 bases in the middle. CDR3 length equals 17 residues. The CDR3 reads CASSQSLGGYSTDTQYF. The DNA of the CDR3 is TGTGCCAGCAGCCAGAGCCTGGGGGGCTATAGCACAGATACGCAGTATTTT. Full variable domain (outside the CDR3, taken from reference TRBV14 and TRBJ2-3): EAGVTQFPSHSVIEKGQTVTLRCDPISGHDNLYWYRRVMGKEIKFLLHFVKESKQDESGMPNNRFLAERTGGTYSTLKVQPAELEDSGVYFCASSQSLGGYSTDTQYFGPGTRLTVL.